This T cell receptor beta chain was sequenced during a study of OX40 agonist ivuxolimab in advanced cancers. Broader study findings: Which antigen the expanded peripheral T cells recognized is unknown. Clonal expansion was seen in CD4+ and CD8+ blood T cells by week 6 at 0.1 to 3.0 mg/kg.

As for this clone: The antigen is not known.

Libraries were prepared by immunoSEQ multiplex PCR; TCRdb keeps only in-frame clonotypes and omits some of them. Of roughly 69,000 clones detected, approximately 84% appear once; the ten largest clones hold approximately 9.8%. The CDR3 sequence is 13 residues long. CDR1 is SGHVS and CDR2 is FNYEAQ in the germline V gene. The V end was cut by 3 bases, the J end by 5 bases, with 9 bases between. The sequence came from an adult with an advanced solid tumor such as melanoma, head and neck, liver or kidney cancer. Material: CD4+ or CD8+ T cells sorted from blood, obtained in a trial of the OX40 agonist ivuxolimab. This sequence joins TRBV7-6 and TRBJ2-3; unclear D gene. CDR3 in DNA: TGTGCCAGCAGCTTTATCGACCGAGATACGCAGTATTTT. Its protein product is CASSFIDRDTQYF.